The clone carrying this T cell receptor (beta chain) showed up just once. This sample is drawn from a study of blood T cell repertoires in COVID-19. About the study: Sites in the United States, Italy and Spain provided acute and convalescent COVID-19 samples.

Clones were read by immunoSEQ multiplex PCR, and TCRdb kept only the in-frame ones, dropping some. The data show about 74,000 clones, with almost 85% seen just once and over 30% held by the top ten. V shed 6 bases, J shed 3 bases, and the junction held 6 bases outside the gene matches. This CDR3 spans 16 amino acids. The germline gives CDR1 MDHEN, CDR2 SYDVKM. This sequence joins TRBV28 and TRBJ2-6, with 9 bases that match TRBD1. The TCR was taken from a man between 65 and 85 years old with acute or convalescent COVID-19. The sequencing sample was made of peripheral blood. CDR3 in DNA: TGTGCCAGCAGAGGTTACAGGGGGCGTGGGGCCAACGTCCTGACTTTC. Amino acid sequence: CASRGYRGRGANVLTF. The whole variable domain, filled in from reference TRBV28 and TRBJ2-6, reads DVKVTQSSRYLVKRTGEKVFLECVQDMDHENMFWYRQDPGLGLRLIYFSYDVKMKEKGDIPEGYSVSREKKERFSLILESASTNQTSMYLCASRGYRGRGANVLTFGAGSRLTVL.